This record looks at one TCR beta chain sequence and its context. What it recognizes is unknown. The data derive from a study of T cells after yellow fever vaccination. Notes on the study in general: Of the clonotypes, a small share occurred in both CD4 and CD8 compartments.

TCRdb ran MiXCR on the 5' RACE reads and lists one entry per CDR3 protein. The sample has a few hundred thousand distinct CDR3 sequences; 4.1% are singletons. Unmatched junction bases numbered 4, after V lost 0 bases and J lost 6 bases. Germline loops: CDR1 SGHVS, CDR2 FQNEAQ. The CDR3 runs to 15 residues. The material was PBMCs, obtained 5 days after the yellow fever booster vaccination. The chain uses TRBV7-8 and TRBJ2-1; TRBD1 agrees at 8 bases. The clonotype originates from a man younger than 35 who received the YFV17D yellow fever vaccine. The CDR3 DNA is TGTGCCAGCAGCTTAGCGAGGACAGGGCCCAATGAGCAGTTCTTC. The encoded protein is CASSLARTGPNEQFF.